This T cell receptor beta chain was recorded in a study of T cells in localized non-small cell lung cancer. V was pared by 0 bases and J by 6 bases, with 9 bases between. Germline-derived CDR1 and CDR2 are SGHDT and YYEEEE. The length of the CDR3 is 13 residues. Note on this clone: As yet, its antigen is unknown. The sample holds other DNA sequences that translate to the same CDR3.

Findings and limits, study-wide: Measurement of T cell clonality placed uninvolved adjacent lung highest, above the level in tumor. For the top 100 tumor clones, a median approximately 50 also appeared in adjacent lung. Longer overall survival accompanied higher blood T cell density.

Assay: immunoSEQ multiplex PCR; the TCRdb copy retains only in-frame clones and omits some. The sample has around 41,000 clones; approximately 80% are singletons. The source material was PBMCs, sampled before any cancer treatment. The sequence was collected from a man between 40 and 70 years old with stage II lung adenocarcinoma. V and J are TRBV5-6 and TRBJ1-2, with D perhaps TRBD1 (5 bases). The CDR3 is CASSLVGRDGYTF. CDR3 in DNA: TGTGCCAGCAGCTTGGTGGGGCGCGATGGCTACACCTTC.